This T cell receptor beta chain was sequenced for a study of blood T cells in healthy people across ages. Study details: T cells yielded about one barcoded beta molecule per two cells through template switching.

Together with a sample-barcoded 5' primer, a J-beta primer mix was included in a second PCR lasting about 7 to 11 cycles. MiXCR, applied by TCRdb to the 5' RACE reads, yields one record per CDR3 protein. In the table there are some 900,000 distinct CDR3 sequences, around 30% of which are singletons. Drawing of peripheral blood yielded 8.5 to 10 milliliters from each donor. The CDR3 is 16 amino acids. Trimming took off 3 bases at V and 0 bases at J, with 12 bases between the two ends. CDR1 KGHDR and CDR2 SFDVKD come from the germline V gene. This clonotype was recorded at least ten times. The sequenced sample was blood. The sequence was collected from an elderly woman in good health. The V call is TRBV24-1, the J call TRBJ2-3; D remains ambiguous. CDR3 sequence reads: CATSDPRLTSTDTQYF. CDR3 in DNA: TGTGCCACCAGTGATCCCCGCCTAACTAGCACAGATACGCAGTATTTT.